Detailed here is one T cell receptor beta chain. What it recognizes is unknown. CDR1 and CDR2 (germline): GTSNPN, SVGIG (reference sequence). The CDR3 is made up of 13 amino acids. The ends were cut back, 2 bases at V and 8 bases at J, with 15 bases in the middle. This entry belongs to a study of cytomegalovirus exposure and HLA in healthy donors. Study conclusions and caveats: In a later analysis, productive TCRs from donors in an Asian-associated ancestry cluster reportedly carried fewer N-insertions than the cohort mean.

It was with 60 Vbeta and 13 Jbeta primers that the PCR ran. Repertoires were generated with immunoSEQ multiplex PCR, while TCRdb's copy carries only in-frame clones and drops some. The sample features under 90,000 clones, with about 16% in its top ten. The chain joins TRBV30 to TRBJ1-2, with a possible D match to TRBD1 (5 bases). The source material was PBMCs. The sequence derives from a man in his fifties in good health and CMV-seropositive. CDR3 DNA: TGTGCCTGGAGTTCACTGACAGTGGGCGGCTACACCTTC. Its protein is CAWSSLTVGGYTF. The full variable domain, rest sourced from reference TRBV30 and TRBJ1-2, is SQTIHQWPATLVQPVGSPLSLECTVEGTSNPNLYWYRQAAGRGLQLLFYSVGIGQISSEVPQNLSASRPQDRQFILSSKKLLLSDSGFYLCAWSSLTVGGYTFGSGTRLTVV.